This record looks at one T cell receptor beta chain sequence and its context. This sample was taken from a study of blood T cell repertoires in COVID-19. Study-level information: Sites in the United States, Italy and Spain provided acute and convalescent COVID-19 samples. T cells, B-cell-depleted T cells, or PBMCs supplied cDNA or gDNA.

Original processing methods: How many nucleated cells were present was estimated from reference gene primer amplification. Produced via immunoSEQ multiplex PCR; TCRdb's table is partial and in-frame only. V, J and clone size reflect that table, while D and trimming were determined from the DNA. This sample has about 160,000 clones, with approximately 80% found just once. The CDR3 extends over 16 amino acids. J was trimmed by 8 bases and V by 2 bases; bases with no gene match: 14. Germline V gene lookup returns CDR1 MNHEY and CDR2 SVGAGI. Sequences were obtained from peripheral blood. The receptor was isolated from a woman aged 55-70 years with acute or convalescent COVID-19. The chain carries TRBV6-5 and TRBJ1-2, with 7 bases fitting TRBD1. The CDR3 loop reads CASSYEGGRALAGYTF. CDR3 in DNA: TGTGCCAGCAGTTACGAAGGGGGCAGGGCCCTTGCCGGCTACACCTTC.